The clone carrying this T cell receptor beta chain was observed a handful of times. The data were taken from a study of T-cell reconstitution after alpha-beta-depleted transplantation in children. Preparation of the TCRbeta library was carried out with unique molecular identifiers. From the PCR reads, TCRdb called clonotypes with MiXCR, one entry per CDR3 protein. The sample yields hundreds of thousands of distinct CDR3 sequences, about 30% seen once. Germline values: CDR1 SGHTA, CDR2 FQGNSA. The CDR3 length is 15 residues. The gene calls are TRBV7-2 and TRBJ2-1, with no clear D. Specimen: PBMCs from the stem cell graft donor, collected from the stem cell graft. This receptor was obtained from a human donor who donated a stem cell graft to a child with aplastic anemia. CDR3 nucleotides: TGTCTTTTTGTAGGAGCCCGGGTTCCCTACAATGAGCAGTTCTTC. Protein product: CLFVGARVPYNEQFF.